This T cell receptor (beta chain) was profiled in a study of blood T cells in healthy people across ages. This clonotype was seen a handful of times. Unmatched junction bases numbered 8, after V lost 5 bases and J lost 7 bases. The CDR3 consists of 14 residues. Together with a sample-barcoded 5' primer, a J-beta primer mix was included in a second PCR lasting about 6 to 11 cycles. TCRdb re-analysed the 5' RACE reads in MiXCR, keeping a single row per CDR3 protein. The table includes fewer than 950,000 distinct CDR3 sequences, under 40% detected once. This clonotype was sampled from a young man in good health. Sequenced sample: blood. This rearrangement joins TRBV12-3 or TRBV12-4 to TRBJ1-5; 7 positions agree with TRBD1. CDR3 residues: CASSRDRAGQPQHF. The CDR3 bases are TGTGCCAGCAGTCGCGACAGGGCAGGGCAGCCCCAGCATTTT.